This T cell receptor (beta chain) is from a study of blood T cell repertoires in COVID-19. V lost 1 base, J lost 5 bases, and 9 bases lay in between. This CDR3 spans 13 amino acids. Looked up from germline, CDR1 is LNHNV and CDR2 is YYDKDF (reference sequence). Data came from immunoSEQ multiplex PCR; TCRdb stores just in-frame clones and leaves some out. The table has 85,000 to 100,000 clones, approximately 88% seen once. The sample consisted of peripheral blood. This sequence originates from a woman aged 55-70 years with acute or convalescent COVID-19. The V gene is TRBV15, the J gene TRBJ2-7, with a tentative D call TRBD2 (6 bases). The DNA for the CDR3 is TGTGCCACCAGCAGAGTTGCGGGGCACGAGCAGTACTTC. It specifies CATSRVAGHEQYF.